This T cell receptor beta chain was recovered during a study of blood T cell repertoires in COVID-19. Overall study context: Spain, Italy and the United States supplied samples that represented acute and convalescent COVID-19. T cells, B-cell-depleted T cells, or PBMCs supplied cDNA or gDNA.

Germline assignment: CDR1 SGHRS and CDR2 YFSETQ. The CDR3 is 15 residues long. V gave up 0 bases and J gave up 5 bases; unmatched junction bases: 2. The authors' processing: Nucleated cell counts were estimated from reference gene primer amplification. Method: immunoSEQ multiplex PCR; TCRdb's copy keeps in-frame clones and lacks some. V, J and clone size reflect that table, while D and trimming were determined from the DNA. The repertoire holds 40,000 to 60,000 clones, with roughly 86% as singletons. This clonotype originated in a human donor in a cohort sampled during active COVID-19. The genes are TRBV5-1 and TRBJ2-1, with 10 bases that match TRBD2. Sequencing was carried out using peripheral blood. CDR3 nucleotides: TGCGCCAGCAGCTTGGTAGCGGGGGGTAACAATGAGCAGTTCTTC. Encoded protein: CASSLVAGGNNEQFF.